Many counts were recorded for the clone carrying this T cell receptor beta chain. The antigen remains undetermined. The source of the sample is a study of metastatic and nonmetastatic thyroid tumors. Across the study: Samples came from malignant and benign thyroid patients, and repertoires were compared across blood and tumor or nodule tissue.

Study-wide points: TCR beta diversity was reportedly significantly higher in malignant thyroid tumors than benign nodules, in blood and tumor.

CDR1 and CDR2 (germline): LNHDA, SQIVND (reference sequence). The germline V and J ends were trimmed by 5 bases and 0 bases, with 10 bases remaining between them. This CDR3 has 15 residues. None of the patients had undergone any treatment ahead of thyroid surgery. Authors' methods: In papillary thyroid cancer, a distant-metastasis classifier was built using CDR3 differences across clinicopathological groups. Using MiXCR, TCRdb reanalyzed the PCR reads. These V and J calls are TCRdb output, not the study's own analysis. Among 8,500 to 13,000 clones listed, 12% were seen once. This receptor was identified in a female donor with papillary thyroid cancer or a benign thyroid nodule (not recorded which). Some clones in this sample may be carry-over from other donors' samples. The chain combines TRBV19 with TRBJ2-2; D might be TRBD1 (6 bases). Sequenced sample: blood. In nucleotides, the CDR3 is TGTGCCAGTAGTCCACAGGGCGCGAACACCGGGGAGCTGTTTTTT. Residues: CASSPQGANTGELFF.